This TCR beta chain came from a study of CD8+ T cells in alopecia areata. This clone has just one count. Stated treatment: oral pan-JAK inhibitor, 5-10 mg twice daily. Extracted RNA was reverse transcribed, and the resulting cDNA served as sequencing template. Repertoires were generated with immunoSEQ multiplex PCR, while TCRdb's copy carries only in-frame clones and drops some. In the table there are approximately 210,000 clones, roughly 64% of which are singletons. Sequenced here: CD4+ T cells sorted from blood, sampled at week 4, from a patient treated with tofacitinib. The TCR was taken from a human donor with alopecia areata.

The CDR3 DNA is TGTGCCAGCAGTTACAGGGCCGGGGCCAACGTCCTGACTTTC. The encoded protein is CASSYRAGANVLTF. V gene TRBV2 combines with J gene TRBJ2-6, with D possibly being TRBD1 (6 bases). Germline V gives CDR1 SNHLY, CDR2 FYNNEI. The CDR3 is made up of 14 amino acids. V was pared by 5 bases and J by 4 bases, with 9 bases between.